The source of this T cell receptor (beta chain) is a study of shared clonotypes between healthy human individuals. Points from the study as a whole: A handful of donors had about 5% of their naive CD4 clonotypes in common. Larger estimated richness was generally recorded for naive subsets relative to memory subsets.

In the authors' methods: Filtering differed, since immunoSEQ gave only junction sequences and no quality scores. Using immunoSEQ multiplex PCR, the repertoire was profiled, and TCRdb retains in-frame clones only, with some absent. The V and J calls and clone size come from that table; D and trimming were worked out from the DNA. This table has about 2.3 million clones, approximately 95% appearing once. Concerning this clone itself: Its antigen is currently unknown.

The V and J ends lost 6 bases and 9 bases respectively, with 30 bases between them. Looked up from germline, CDR1 is MDHEN and CDR2 is SYDVKM. This CDR3 region has 17 residues. This clonotype was obtained from a man younger than 35 in good health. Some clones in this sample may be carry-over from other donors' samples. This chain connects TRBV28 to TRBJ2-7; the D gene is possibly TRBD2 (6 bases). The sample comprised naive CD4+ T cells from PBMCs. This sample's subset: CD45RA+ positively selected. The CDR3 protein is CASSLGGSGPWGFGQYF. The CDR3 DNA reads TGTGCCAGCAGCCTGGGGGGTTCGGGGCCCTGGGGGTTCGGGCAGTACTTC.